One T cell receptor (beta chain) is described in this entry. Clones were read by immunoSEQ multiplex PCR, and TCRdb kept only the in-frame ones, dropping some. The sample includes 30,000 to 35,000 clones, 90% to 95% seen only once; the top ten take about 6.8%. The CDR3 consists of 15 residues. Per the germline V gene, CDR1 is MNHNS and CDR2 is SASEGT. Trimming removed 6 bases from V and 3 bases from J; junction bases left unmatched: 8. Described treatment: preoperative locoregional IRX-2 cytokine immunotherapy. This phase Ib study tested locoregional IRX-2 cytokine immunotherapy given before surgery. This record comes from a study of preoperative IRX-2 immunotherapy in early breast cancer.

Sampling was conducted from a patient treated with IRX-2 immunotherapy. This sequence originates from a human donor with breast cancer. The chain has TRBV6-1 and TRBJ1-5, with 7 bases fitting TRBD1. CDR3 nucleotide sequence: TGTGCCAGCAGACAGGGGAGGGAAACCAATCAGCCCCAGCATTTT. This gives the protein CASRQGRETNQPQHF.